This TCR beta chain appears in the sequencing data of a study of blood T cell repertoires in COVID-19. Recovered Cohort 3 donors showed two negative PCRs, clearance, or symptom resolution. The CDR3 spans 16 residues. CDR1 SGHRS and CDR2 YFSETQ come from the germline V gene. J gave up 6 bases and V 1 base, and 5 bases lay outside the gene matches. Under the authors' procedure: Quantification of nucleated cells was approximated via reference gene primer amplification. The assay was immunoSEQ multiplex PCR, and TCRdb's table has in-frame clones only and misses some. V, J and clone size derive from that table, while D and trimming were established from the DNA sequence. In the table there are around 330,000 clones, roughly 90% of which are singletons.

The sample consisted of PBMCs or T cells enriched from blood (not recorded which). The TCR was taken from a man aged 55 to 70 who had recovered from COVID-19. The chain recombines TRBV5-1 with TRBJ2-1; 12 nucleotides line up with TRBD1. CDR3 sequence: CASSLPGQGAINEQFF. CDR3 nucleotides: TGCGCCAGCAGCTTGCCGGGACAGGGGGCTATCAATGAGCAGTTCTTC.